Below, 9 T cell receptor beta chains from the same sample are listed, as sequenced in a study of CD8 T cells in ankylosing spondylitis. Via MiXCR, TCRdb re-called the 5' RACE reads, giving one row per CDR3 protein. The sample holds around 130,000 distinct CDR3 sequences, 7% seen once. Sequencing input: blood, either unsorted or a sorted T cell fraction (not recorded which). Every receptor here comes from a male donor with ankylosing spondylitis or in good health (not recorded which).

In its sample, this clonotype was seen many times. V and J are TRBV5-1 and TRBJ2-5, with D unresolved. V shed 2 bases and J shed 5 bases, with 7 bases lying between them. This CDR3 has 12 amino acids. Looked up from germline, CDR1 is SGHRS and CDR2 is YFSETQ. The DNA for the CDR3 is TGCGCCAGCAGCTTTGGTGGCGAGACCCAGTACTTC. The encoded protein is CASSFGGETQYF.

This clonotype appeared many times. J is TRBJ1-1 and V is TRBV5-1, with D uncertain. V was pared by 1 base and J by 1 base, with 8 bases between. The CDR3 runs to 14 residues. The germline CDR1 and CDR2 sequences are SGHRS and YFSETQ. Here the CDR3 reads CASSLFNQNTEAFF. The CDR3 nucleotides read TGCGCCAGCAGCTTGTTTAACCAGAACACTGAAGCTTTCTTT.

The rearrangement uses TRBV7-9 and TRBJ2-3; perhaps TRBD2 as D (6 bases). CDR1 is SEHNR and CDR2 is FQNEAQ in the germline V gene (reference sequence). There are 13 residues in the CDR3. V was cut by 3 bases and J by 6 bases, with 10 bases left in between. CDR3 sequence: CASSLAGLDTQYF. Here the CDR3 DNA reads TGTGCCAGCAGCTTGGCGGGACTGGATACGCAGTATTTT.

This clonotype was detected ten times or more. The chain joins TRBV7-2 to TRBJ1-2; 9 nucleotides align to TRBD1. V dropped 0 bases and J dropped 2; count of bases not matched to a gene: 4. The CDR3 sequence is 16 residues long. CDR1 is SGHTA, CDR2 FQGNSA, per germline. The CDR3 sequence is CASSLAETGGNYGYTF. The CDR3 DNA reads TGTGCCAGCAGCTTAGCTGAGACAGGGGGGAACTATGGCTACACCTTC.

V and J are TRBV15 and TRBJ2-1; 7 bases are a match to TRBD1. The CDR3 has 14 amino acids. Losses at the gene ends were 8 bases for V and 9 bases for J; bases not matched to a gene: 13. Germline-derived CDR1 and CDR2 are LNHNV and YYDKDF (reference sequence). CDR3 protein: CATETGQSNTEQFF. The CDR3 bases are TGTGCCACCGAAACGGGACAGAGCAATACTGAGCAGTTCTTC.

This clonotype came up many times. This chain links TRBV3-1 with TRBJ1-4, with 9 bases lining up with TRBD1. V trimming: 3 bases; J trimming: 8 bases; junction bases outside the gene matches: 10. This CDR3 region has 16 residues. The V gene's germline CDR1 is LGHDT and CDR2 YNNKEL (reference sequence). The DNA for the CDR3 is TGTGCCAGCAGCCACTACGCCGGGACAGGGAACGAAAAACTGTTTTTT. Protein: CASSHYAGTGNEKLFF.

The sample holds many counts of this clonotype. The chain joins TRBV20-1 to TRBJ2-5; no clear D. The V end lost 3 bases, the J end lost 0 bases, and 11 bases lay between the germline ends. This CDR3 region has 14 residues. Germline V CDR1 and CDR2: DFQATT, SNEGSKA (reference sequence). CDR3 protein: CSASWHQYQETQYF. CDR3 nucleotide sequence: TGCAGTGCTAGTTGGCACCAGTACCAAGAGACCCAGTACTTC.

This clonotype was recorded many times. V gene TRBV28 combines with J gene TRBJ1-1; 10 bases fit TRBD1. Losses at the gene ends were 7 bases for V and 1 base for J; bases not matched to a gene: 18. CDR3 length equals 19 residues. CDR1 is MDHEN and CDR2 is SYDVKM in the germline V gene. The CDR3 DNA reads as TGTGCCAGCACCCCTGGCCGGGACAGGGGTCTGTTGGAGAACACTGAAGCTTTCTTT. This codes for CASTPGRDRGLLENTEAFF.

This clonotype has at least ten counts. The chain combines TRBV5-8 with TRBJ1-1; maybe TRBD1 (6 bases). Looked up from germline, CDR1 is SGHTS and CDR2 is YDEGEE. The V and J ends lost 4 bases and 4 bases respectively, with 20 bases between them. There are 16 residues in the CDR3. CDR3 DNA: TGTGCCAGCAGCCCTGGACAGTTCGAGAGGGGCACTGAAGCTTTCTTT. Its translation is CASSPGQFERGTEAFF. Together with reference TRBV5-8 and TRBJ1-1, the CDR3 gives the full variable domain: EAGVTQSPTHLIKTRGQQATLRCSPISGHTSVYWYQQALGLGLQFLLWYDEGEERNRGNFPPRFSGRQFPNYSSELNVNALELEDSALYLCASSPGQFERGTEAFFGQGTRLTVV.